This TCR beta chain emerged from a study of control samples from healthy donors and cancer patients. The protocol was immunoSEQ multiplex PCR, while the TCRdb copy is restricted to in-frame clones and leaves out a portion. Found here are over 85,000 clones, approximately 84% of them singletons; the top ten hold 30% to 40%. CDR1 is SGHAT, CDR2 FQNNGV, per germline. The V gene lost 5 bases and the J gene lost 5 bases, with 16 bases spanning the gap. This CDR3 region has 14 residues. The chain is built from TRBV11-2 and TRBJ2-7, with D perhaps matching TRBD1 or TRBD2 (6 bases each). The TCR originated in a man between 70 and 80 years old with lung cancer. The sequenced sample consisted of PBMCs. CDR3: CASSAGGGDDEQYF. The DNA of the CDR3 is TGTGCCAGCAGCGCCGGGGGCGGGGACGACGAGCAGTACTTC.